The present T cell receptor beta chain was sequenced within a study of T cell repertoires in cytomegalovirus infection. Whole-study context: Public TCR beta signature analysis indicated the presence of both CMV infection and matching HLA type.

Each CDR3 protein gets one entry after TCRdb re-called the reads with MiXCR. The table includes hundreds of thousands of distinct CDR3 sequences, less than 40% detected once. In its sample, this clonotype was seen a few times. The antigen remains unidentified. The CDR3 runs to 16 residues. CDR1 and CDR2 (germline): MNHEY, SVGAGI. With 0 bases clipped from V and 8 bases from J, the junction kept 5 bases outside the gene matches. Study findings and constraints: The ex vivo response was dominated by HLA-C-restricted CMV-specific TCR beta clonotypes. Based on cumulative public TCR beta family frequency, carriers of CMV plus the relevant HLA were identified.

The receptor's source is a human donor in good health (CMV status not recorded). Some clones in this sample may be carry-over from other donors' samples. The sample taken for sequencing was PBMCs. This sequence joins TRBV6-5 and TRBJ2-1; 12 nucleotides line up with TRBD1. CDR3 residues: CASSYSGTGGGDEQFF. The CDR3 DNA is TGTGCCAGCAGTTACTCCGGGACAGGGGGCGGCGATGAGCAGTTCTTC.